The next 13 T cell receptor beta chains were all read from a single sample in a study of blood T cells in healthy people across ages. A J-beta primer mix and a sample-barcoded 5' primer were used in a second PCR of about 7 to 12 cycles. TCRdb itself ran the 5' RACE reads through MiXCR, one entry per CDR3 protein. Here the sample spans approximately 810,000 distinct CDR3 sequences, about 30% being singletons. The sequencing input was blood. These receptors were obtained from a woman aged 80 or older in good health.

The gene calls are TRBV6-6 and TRBJ2-2, with TRBD1 matching 9 bases. This CDR3 is 14 amino acids long. CDR1 MNHNY and CDR2 SVGAGI come from the germline V gene (reference sequence). Trimming cost V 6 bases and J 5 bases; bases outside gene matches: 4. In nucleotides, the CDR3 is TGTGCCAGCAGACCGACAGGGGGGACCGGGGAGCTGTTTTTT. This sequence encodes CASRPTGGTGELFF.

The table lists this clonotype with a few counts. In nucleotides, the CDR3 is TGTGCCAGCAGCCTGCTAGCGGGGCCTTCTGGGGCCAACGTCCTGACTTTC. As protein: CASSLLAGPSGANVLTF. V usage is TRBV11-3 and J usage is TRBJ2-6; the match to TRBD2 covers 9 bases. The CDR3 covers 17 residues. The germline V gene encodes CDR1 SGHNT and CDR2 YENEEA. V gave up 5 bases and J gave up 1 base; unmatched junction bases: 6.

The chain employs TRBV20-1 and TRBJ2-1; 8 bases fit TRBD1. This CDR3 is 10 amino acids long. In germline, CDR1 is DFQATT, CDR2 SNEGSKA (reference sequence). The V and J ends lost 5 bases and 10 bases, in that order; junction bases with no gene match: 1. The CDR3 DNA is TGCAGTGCTGACAGGGGAGAGCAGTTCTTC. Its protein product is CSADRGEQFF.

J is TRBJ2-4 and V is TRBV6-2 or TRBV6-3; D possibly corresponds to TRBD2 (5 bases). The last part of the DNA fits TRBJ2-7 better; the J call may be wrong. Germline CDR1 and CDR2: MNHEY and SVGEGT. The CDR3 has 14 amino acids. The CDR3 loop reads CASSYSRADYEQYF. The CDR3 coding sequence is TGTGCCAGCAGTTACTCGAGAGCGGACTACGAGCAGTACTTC.

In this sample, this clonotype turned up a few times. The rearrangement uses TRBV20-1 and TRBJ1-4; TRBD1 might be the D (5 bases). This CDR3 has 15 residues. The ends were cut back, 6 bases at V and 3 bases at J, with 17 bases in the middle. The germline V gene encodes CDR1 DFQATT and CDR2 SNEGSKA (reference sequence). The CDR3 region has the DNA TGCAGTGCGGCGGGGGAGGAAGTGTCTAATGAAAAACTGTTTTTT. This gives the protein CSAAGEEVSNEKLFF.

This clonotype was counted at least ten times. The V gene is TRBV2, the J gene TRBJ2-5; D remains unclear. The germline CDR1 and CDR2 sequences are SNHLY and FYNNEI. CDR3 length: 14 amino acids. The V end lost 2 bases, the J end lost 5 bases, and 12 bases lay between the germline ends. The CDR3 spells CASSESPIDETQYF. CDR3 nucleotides: TGTGCCAGCAGTGAAAGTCCTATCGATGAGACCCAGTACTTC.

The rearrangement uses TRBV2 and TRBJ2-1; 12 positions agree with TRBD2. V gave up 4 bases and J gave up 13 bases; unmatched junction bases: 11. The CDR3 length is 15 residues. Germline V gene data show CDR1 as SNHLY and CDR2 as FYNNEI. The CDR3 is CASSGSSGGAETQFF. The CDR3 nucleotides are TGTGCCAGCAGTGGATCTAGCGGGGGGGCAGAGACCCAGTTCTTC. The variable domain in full, with the rest retrieved from reference TRBV2 and TRBJ2-1, is EPEVTQTPSHQVTQMGQEVILRCVPISNHLYFYWYRQILGQKVEFLVSFYNNEISEKSEIFDDQFSVERPDGSNFTLKIRSTKLEDSAMYFCASSGSSGGAETQFFGPGTRLTVL.

A remark on this clonotype: Being one base from a much bigger clone, this may be a read error. V and J are TRBV7-2 and TRBJ2-4, with 11 nucleotides matching TRBD2. This CDR3 has 16 residues. Germline CDR1 reads SGHTA; CDR2 reads FQGNSA. For the CDR3, the DNA is TGTGCCGGCAGCTTAGTGACTAGCGGGGTTAAAAACATTCAGTACTTC. Translation gives CAGSLVTSGVKNIQYF.

This clonotype has ten or more counts. V gene TRBV2 combines with J gene TRBJ2-7; perhaps D is TRBD1 or TRBD2 (6 bases each). V was pared by 1 base and J by 3 bases, with 13 bases between. Germline V gene sequence: CDR1 SNHLY, CDR2 FYNNEI. This CDR3 has 15 residues. The CDR3 DNA is TGTGCCAGCAGTGAAGGCAGGGGAGGTGTCTACGAGCAGTACTTC. Translating it yields CASSEGRGGVYEQYF. The whole variable domain, filled in from reference TRBV2 and TRBJ2-7, reads EPEVTQTPSHQVTQMGQEVILRCVPISNHLYFYWYRQILGQKVEFLVSFYNNEISEKSEIFDDQFSVERPDGSNFTLKIRSTKLEDSAMYFCASSEGRGGVYEQYFGPGTRLTVT.

As concerns this clonotype: A clone one base away is much larger, so this may be a read error. This chain uses TRBV6-5 with TRBJ1-5; 10 nucleotides agree with TRBD1. This CDR3 region has 15 residues. V trimming: 6 bases; J trimming: 6 bases; junction bases outside the gene matches: 8. Germline CDR1 MNHEY, CDR2 SVGAGI. Here the CDR3 reads CASRAGTGDIQPQHF. The CDR3 bases are TGTGCCAGCAGGGCCGGGACAGGGGACATTCAGCCCCAGCATTTT.

This chain joins TRBV5-1 and TRBJ2-1, with 10 bases lining up with TRBD2. The CDR3 length is 16 residues. Looked up from germline, CDR1 is SGHRS and CDR2 is YFSETQ. The J segment lost 9 bases and the V segment lost 0 bases, leaving 9 bases of the junction unmatched. The DNA for the CDR3 is TGCGCCAGCAGCTTGGCCCCTCTAGCGGGGGAGAGTGAGCAGTTCTTC. It yields the protein CASSLAPLAGESEQFF.

This clonotype was counted at least ten times. The chain employs TRBV6-5 and TRBJ1-2; D perhaps matches TRBD1 (5 bases). The CDR3 runs 12 residues. Germline CDR1 and CDR2: MNHEY and SVGAGI. Between the trimmed V and J ends, which lost 6 bases and 8 bases, there was a span of 13 bases. The CDR3 sequence: CASSPTQGGYTF. In nucleotides, the CDR3 is TGTGCCAGCAGCCCCACCCAGGGCGGCTACACCTTC.

This clonotype was seen repeatedly, ten times or more. The chain recombines TRBV3-1 with TRBJ2-4, with D perhaps TRBD2 (7 bases). Germline lookup yields CDR1 LGHDT and CDR2 YNNKEL (reference sequence). V lost 3 bases and J 6 bases, leaving 12 bases between the germline ends. The CDR3 length is 14 residues. The CDR3 spells CASSHAGEGNIQYF. The CDR3, as DNA: TGTGCCAGCAGCCATGCAGGGGAGGGAAACATTCAGTACTTC.